This TCR beta chain was obtained from a study of blood T cell repertoires in COVID-19. The overall study: Samples of COVID-19 (acute and convalescent) were obtained from the United States, Italy and Spain. T cells, B-cell-depleted T cells, or PBMCs supplied cDNA or gDNA.

The germline V and J ends were trimmed by 7 bases and 7 bases, with 11 bases remaining between them. This CDR3 spans 13 amino acids. The germline V gene encodes CDR1 MDHEN and CDR2 SYDVKM. Methods used by the authors: For nucleated cells, counts were estimated from reference gene primer amplification. Profiled with immunoSEQ multiplex PCR; TCRdb holds only in-frame clones, not every one. D and trimming were read from the DNA, whereas the V and J calls and clone size are those reported in that table. Of about 150,000 clones listed, 78% were seen once; the top ten hold roughly 1.5%. Sequencing was done on a sample of peripheral blood. The receptor was derived from an older man with acute or convalescent COVID-19. The chain carries TRBV28 and TRBJ1-6; TRBD1 is a possible D gene (6 bases). CDR3 DNA sequence: TGTGCCAGCACGGGACAAGTAAATTCACCCCTCCACTTT. Translated, it gives CASTGQVNSPLHF.